Sequencing of this T cell receptor beta chain was carried out in a study of blood T cells in healthy people across ages. General study findings and limits: Strong correlation linked observed beta diversity and percent naive T cells.

This clonotype has just a few counts. What it binds is not known. It was with a sample-barcoded 5' primer and a J-beta primer mix that a second PCR of roughly 6 to 11 cycles was run. TCRdb itself ran the 5' RACE reads through MiXCR, one entry per CDR3 protein. Among approximately 1,700,000 distinct CDR3 sequences, around 40% were seen once, and the ten largest hold about 21%. The germline gives CDR1 SQVTM, CDR2 ANQGSEA. The CDR3 length is 14 residues. Trimming took 2 bases from V and 8 from J, leaving 13 bases between them. This sequence originates from a human donor in good health. The rearrangement joins TRBV29-1 to TRBJ2-6, with a weak D call TRBD2 (5 bases). The sequencing sample was made of blood. The CDR3 DNA reads TGCAGCGTTGAATCTGGGGAGCGAACCAACGTCCTGACTTTC. Its translation is CSVESGERTNVLTF.